This T cell receptor beta chain was observed in a study of T cell clonality in common variable immunodeficiency. Study results and limitations: TCRbeta clonality was increased in CVID versus healthy controls. Common variable immunodeficiency TCR beta sequences reportedly had fewer deletions and N-nucleotide insertions. Patient heterogeneity in the CVID cohort limited correlations between repertoire features and clinical complications. CVID subjects shared fewer TCRbeta clones than healthy controls did.

This table comes from immunoSEQ multiplex PCR, and its TCRdb copy is limited to in-frame clones, with some not included. Recorded here are 32,000 or so clones, none singletons. CDR1 is SNHLY, CDR2 FYNNEI, per germline. V shed 8 bases and J 8 bases; nucleotides not matched to a gene: 5. CDR3 length equals 12 residues. Of CVID subjects, 15 were female and 25 to 30 male, mean age around 36. This clone was counted many times. The antigen remains undetermined. The read stops 3 residues short of the end of the CDR3; the missing end is completed from the germline J gene. Material: peripheral blood mononuclear cells. The chain uses TRBV2 and TRBJ1-4; 7 positions agree with TRBD1. This TCR was recovered from a human donor with common variable immunodeficiency. The CDR3 DNA, read in part, is TGTGCCAGCGAAGCGGACAGGGAAAAA. This sequence encodes CASEADREK. The full CDR3 sequence reads CASEADREKLFF.